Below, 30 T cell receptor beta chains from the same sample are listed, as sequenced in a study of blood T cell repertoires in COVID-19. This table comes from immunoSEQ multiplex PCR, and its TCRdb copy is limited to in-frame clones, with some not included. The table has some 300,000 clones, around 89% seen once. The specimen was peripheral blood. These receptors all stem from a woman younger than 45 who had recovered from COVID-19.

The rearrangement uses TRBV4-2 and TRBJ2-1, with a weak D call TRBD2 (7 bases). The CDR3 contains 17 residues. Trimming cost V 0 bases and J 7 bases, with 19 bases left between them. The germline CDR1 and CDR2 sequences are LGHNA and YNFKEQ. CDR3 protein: CASSQDFGGRGTNEQFF. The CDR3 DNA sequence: TGTGCCAGCAGCCAAGACTTCGGGGGGCGGGGGACTAATGAGCAGTTCTTC.

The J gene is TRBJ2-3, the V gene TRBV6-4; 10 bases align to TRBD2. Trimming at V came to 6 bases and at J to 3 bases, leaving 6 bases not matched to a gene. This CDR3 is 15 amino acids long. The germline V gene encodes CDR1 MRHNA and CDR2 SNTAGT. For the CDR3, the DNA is TGTGCCAGCAGAGATAGCGGGGGGATAACAGATACGCAGTATTTT. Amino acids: CASRDSGGITDTQYF.

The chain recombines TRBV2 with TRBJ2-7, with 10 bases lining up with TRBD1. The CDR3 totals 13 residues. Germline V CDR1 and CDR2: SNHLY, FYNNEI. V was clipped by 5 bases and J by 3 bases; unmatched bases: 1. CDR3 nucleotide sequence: TGTGCCAGCAGTCGGACAGGGGGCTACGAGCAGTACTTC. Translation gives CASSRTGGYEQYF.

The CDR3: CASSRSGQTQETQYF. The CDR3 nucleotides read TGCGCCAGCAGCCGGTCGGGACAGACCCAAGAGACCCAGTACTTC. The chain employs TRBV5-1 and TRBJ2-5, with 7 bases that match TRBD1. The CDR3 extends over 15 amino acids. The V gene end was trimmed by 4 bases and the J gene end by 1 base; junction bases not matched to a gene: 7. The germline V gene encodes CDR1 SGHRS and CDR2 YFSETQ.

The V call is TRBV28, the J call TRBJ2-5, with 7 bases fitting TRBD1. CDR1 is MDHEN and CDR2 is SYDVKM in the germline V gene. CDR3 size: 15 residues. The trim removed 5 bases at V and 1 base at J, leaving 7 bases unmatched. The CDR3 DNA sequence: TGTGCCAGCAGTAACAGGGGACGTTTCCAAGAGACCCAGTACTTC. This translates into CASSNRGRFQETQYF.

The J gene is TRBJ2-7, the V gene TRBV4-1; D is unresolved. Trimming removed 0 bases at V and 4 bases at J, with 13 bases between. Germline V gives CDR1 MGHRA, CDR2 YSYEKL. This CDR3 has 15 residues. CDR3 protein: CASSQDTGFMYEQYF. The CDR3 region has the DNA TGCGCCAGCAGCCAAGATACCGGGTTCATGTACGAGCAGTACTTC.

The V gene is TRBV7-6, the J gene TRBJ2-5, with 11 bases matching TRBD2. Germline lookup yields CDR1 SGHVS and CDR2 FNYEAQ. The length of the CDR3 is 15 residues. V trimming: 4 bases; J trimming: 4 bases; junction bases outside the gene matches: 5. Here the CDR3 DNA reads TGTGCCAGCAGCTCCGGGACTAGCGGCGGAGAGACCCAGTACTTC. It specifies CASSSGTSGGETQYF.

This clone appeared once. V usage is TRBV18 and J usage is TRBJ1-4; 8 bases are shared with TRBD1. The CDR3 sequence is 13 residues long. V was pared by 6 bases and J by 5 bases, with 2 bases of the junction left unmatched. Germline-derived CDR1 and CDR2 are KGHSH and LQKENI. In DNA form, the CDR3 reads TGTGCCAGCTCGGACAGGGAAAATGAAAAACTGTTTTTT. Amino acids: CASSDRENEKLFF. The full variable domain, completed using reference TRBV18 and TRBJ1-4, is NAGVMQNPRHLVRRRGQEARLRCSPMKGHSHVYWYRQLPEEGLKFMVYLQKENIIDESGMPKERFSAEFPKEGPSILRIQQVVRGDSAAYFCASSDRENEKLFFGSGTQLSVL.

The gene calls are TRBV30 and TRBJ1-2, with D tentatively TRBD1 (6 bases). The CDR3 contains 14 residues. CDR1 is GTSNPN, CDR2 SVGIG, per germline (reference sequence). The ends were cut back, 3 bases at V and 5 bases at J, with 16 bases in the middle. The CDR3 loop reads CAWSADSQGYGYTF. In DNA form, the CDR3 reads TGTGCCTGGAGCGCTGACAGTCAGGGGTATGGCTACACCTTC.

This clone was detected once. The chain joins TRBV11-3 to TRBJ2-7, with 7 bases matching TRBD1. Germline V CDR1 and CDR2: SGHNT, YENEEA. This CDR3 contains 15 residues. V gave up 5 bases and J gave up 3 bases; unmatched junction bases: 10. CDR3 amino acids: CASSRRAGGFYEQYF. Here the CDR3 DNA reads TGTGCCAGCAGCCGGAGAGCAGGGGGTTTCTACGAGCAGTACTTC.

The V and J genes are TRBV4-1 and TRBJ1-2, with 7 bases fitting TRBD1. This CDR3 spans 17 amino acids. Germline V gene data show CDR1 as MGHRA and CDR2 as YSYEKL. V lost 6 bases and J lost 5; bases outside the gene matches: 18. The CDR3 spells CASRSQEFDRVTYGYTF. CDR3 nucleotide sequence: TGCGCCAGCAGAAGCCAAGAATTCGACAGGGTCACATATGGCTACACCTTC.

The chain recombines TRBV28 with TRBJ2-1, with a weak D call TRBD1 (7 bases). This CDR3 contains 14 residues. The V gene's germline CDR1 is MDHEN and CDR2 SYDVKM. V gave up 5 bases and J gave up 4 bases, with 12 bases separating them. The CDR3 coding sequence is TGTGCCAGCAGTCCGGCAGGGGGGTACAATGAGCAGTTCTTC. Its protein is CASSPAGGYNEQFF.

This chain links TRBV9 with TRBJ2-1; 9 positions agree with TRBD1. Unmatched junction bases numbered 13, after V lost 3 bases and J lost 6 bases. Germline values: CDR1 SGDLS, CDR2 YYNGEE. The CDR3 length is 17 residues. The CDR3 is CASSDHRTGDLGNEQFF. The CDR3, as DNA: TGTGCCAGCAGCGACCATAGGACAGGGGATTTGGGCAATGAGCAGTTCTTC.

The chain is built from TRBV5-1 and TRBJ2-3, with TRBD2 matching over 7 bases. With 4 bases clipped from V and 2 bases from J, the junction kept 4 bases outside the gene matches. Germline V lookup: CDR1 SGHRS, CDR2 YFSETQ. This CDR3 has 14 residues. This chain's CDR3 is CASSPGGHTDTQYF. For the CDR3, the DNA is TGCGCCAGCAGCCCGGGGGGTCACACAGATACGCAGTATTTT.

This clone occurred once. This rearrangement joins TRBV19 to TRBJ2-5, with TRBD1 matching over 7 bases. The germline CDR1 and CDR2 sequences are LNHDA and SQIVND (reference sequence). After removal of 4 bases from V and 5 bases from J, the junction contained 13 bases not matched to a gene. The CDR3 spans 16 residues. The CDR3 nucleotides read TGTGCCAGTAGTAAGACAGGGCAAACTTCAATGGAGACCCAGTACTTC. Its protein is CASSKTGQTSMETQYF. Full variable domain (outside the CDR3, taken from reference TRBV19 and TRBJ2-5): DGGITQSPKYLFRKEGQNVTLSCEQNLNHDAMYWYRQDPGQGLRLIYYSQIVNDFQKGDIAEGYSVSREKKESFPLTVTSAQKNPTAFYLCASSKTGQTSMETQYFGPGTRLLVL.

In nucleotides, the CDR3 is TGTGCCAGCAGCTTAAGGGGGCCCACTGAAGCTTTCTTT. Encoded protein: CASSLRGPTEAFF. The V gene is TRBV7-8, the J gene TRBJ1-1; the match to TRBD1 covers 7 bases. Germline CDR1 reads SGHVS; CDR2 reads FQNEAQ. There are 13 residues in the CDR3. V shed 2 bases and J 4 bases; nucleotides not matched to a gene: 1.

The CDR3 loop is CASSDRRTGRHGYTF. DNA for the CDR3: TGTGCCAGCAGTGACCGACGGACAGGGCGACATGGCTACACCTTC. The chain is built from TRBV6-2 or TRBV6-3 and TRBJ1-2; 8 bases are a match to TRBD1. The CDR3 sequence is 15 residues long. Germline V lookup: CDR1 MNHEY, CDR2 SVGEGT. V shed 5 bases, J shed 6 bases, and the junction held 11 bases outside the gene matches.

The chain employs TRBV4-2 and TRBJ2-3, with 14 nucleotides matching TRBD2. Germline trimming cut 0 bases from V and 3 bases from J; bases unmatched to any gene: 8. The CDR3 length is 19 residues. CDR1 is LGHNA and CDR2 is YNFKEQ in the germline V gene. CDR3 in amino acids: CASSQEIETSGGATDTQYF. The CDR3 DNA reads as TGTGCCAGCAGCCAAGAGATCGAGACTAGCGGGGGGGCTACAGATACGCAGTATTTT.

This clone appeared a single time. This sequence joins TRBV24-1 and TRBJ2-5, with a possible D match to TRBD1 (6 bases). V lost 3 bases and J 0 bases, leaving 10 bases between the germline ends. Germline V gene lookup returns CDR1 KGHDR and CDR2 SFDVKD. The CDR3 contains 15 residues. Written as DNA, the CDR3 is TGTGCCACCAGTGATACGAAGGGGGACCAAGAGACCCAGTACTTC. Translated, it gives CATSDTKGDQETQYF.

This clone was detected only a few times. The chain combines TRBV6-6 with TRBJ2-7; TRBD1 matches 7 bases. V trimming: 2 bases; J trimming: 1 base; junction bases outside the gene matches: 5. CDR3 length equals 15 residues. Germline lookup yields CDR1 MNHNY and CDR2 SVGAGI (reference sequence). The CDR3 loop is CASSYDTGESYEQYF. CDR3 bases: TGTGCCAGCAGTTACGACACAGGGGAATCCTACGAGCAGTACTTC.

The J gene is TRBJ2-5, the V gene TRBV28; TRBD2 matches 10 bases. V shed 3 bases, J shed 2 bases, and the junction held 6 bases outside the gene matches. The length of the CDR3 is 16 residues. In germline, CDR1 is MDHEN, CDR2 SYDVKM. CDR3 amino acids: CASSFGEAGGQETQYF. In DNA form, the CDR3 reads TGTGCCAGCAGTTTCGGAGAAGCGGGGGGGCAAGAGACCCAGTACTTC. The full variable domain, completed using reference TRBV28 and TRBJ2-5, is DVKVTQSSRYLVKRTGEKVFLECVQDMDHENMFWYRQDPGLGLRLIYFSYDVKMKEKGDIPEGYSVSREKKERFSLILESASTNQTSMYLCASSFGEAGGQETQYFGPGTRLLVL.

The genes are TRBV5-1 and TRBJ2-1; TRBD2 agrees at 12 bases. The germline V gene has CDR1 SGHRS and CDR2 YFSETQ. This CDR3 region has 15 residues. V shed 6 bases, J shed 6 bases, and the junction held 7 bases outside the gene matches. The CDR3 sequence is CASNLAGGPRNEQFF. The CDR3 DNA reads TGCGCCAGCAATCTAGCGGGGGGGCCGCGCAATGAGCAGTTCTTC.

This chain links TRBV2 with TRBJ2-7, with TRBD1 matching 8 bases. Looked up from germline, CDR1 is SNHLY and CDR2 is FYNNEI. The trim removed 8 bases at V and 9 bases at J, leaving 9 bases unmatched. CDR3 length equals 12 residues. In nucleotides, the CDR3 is TGTGCCAGCCGGACAGGGCTGTGGGGGCAGTACTTC. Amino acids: CASRTGLWGQYF.

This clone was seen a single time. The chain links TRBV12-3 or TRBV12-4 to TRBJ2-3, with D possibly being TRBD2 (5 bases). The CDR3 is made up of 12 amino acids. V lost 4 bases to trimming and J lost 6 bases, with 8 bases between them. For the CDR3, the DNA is TGTGCCAGCAGTTGGCGGGTCGATACGCAGTATTTT. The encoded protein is CASSWRVDTQYF.

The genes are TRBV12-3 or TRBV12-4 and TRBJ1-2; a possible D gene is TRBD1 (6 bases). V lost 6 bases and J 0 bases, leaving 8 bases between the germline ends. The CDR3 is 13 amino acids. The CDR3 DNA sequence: TGTGCCAGCAGCTGGACAGCTAACTATGGCTACACCTTC. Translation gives CASSWTANYGYTF.

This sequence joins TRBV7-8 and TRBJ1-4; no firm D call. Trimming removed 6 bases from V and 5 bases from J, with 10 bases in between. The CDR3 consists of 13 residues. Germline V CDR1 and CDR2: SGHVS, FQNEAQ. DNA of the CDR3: TGTGCCAGCAGGCGGACTCTGAATGAAAAACTGTTTTTT. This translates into CASRRTLNEKLFF.

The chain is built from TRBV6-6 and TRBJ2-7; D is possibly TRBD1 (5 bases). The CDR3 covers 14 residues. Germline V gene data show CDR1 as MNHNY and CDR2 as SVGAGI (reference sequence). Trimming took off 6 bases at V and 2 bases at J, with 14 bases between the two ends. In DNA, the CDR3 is TGTGCCAGCAGCCCCGAAGGGGCGACCTACGAGCAGTACTTC. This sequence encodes CASSPEGATYEQYF.

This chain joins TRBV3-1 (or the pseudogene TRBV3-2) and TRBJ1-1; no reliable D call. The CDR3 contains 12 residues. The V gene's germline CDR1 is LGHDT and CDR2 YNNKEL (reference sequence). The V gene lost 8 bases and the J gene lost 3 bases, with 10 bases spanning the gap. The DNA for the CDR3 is TGTGCCAGCGGCAGGATAGACACTGAAGCTTTCTTT. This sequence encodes CASGRIDTEAFF.

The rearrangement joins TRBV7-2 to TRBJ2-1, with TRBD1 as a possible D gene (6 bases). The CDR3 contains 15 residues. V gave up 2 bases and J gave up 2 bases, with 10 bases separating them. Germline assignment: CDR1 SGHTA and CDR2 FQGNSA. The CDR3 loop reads CASSLQGMTYNEQFF. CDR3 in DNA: TGTGCCAGCAGCTTACAGGGGATGACCTACAATGAGCAGTTCTTC.

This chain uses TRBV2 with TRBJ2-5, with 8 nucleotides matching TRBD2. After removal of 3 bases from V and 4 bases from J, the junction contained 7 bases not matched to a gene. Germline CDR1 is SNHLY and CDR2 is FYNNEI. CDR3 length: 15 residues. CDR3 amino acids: CASSELAGRGETQYF. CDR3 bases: TGTGCCAGCAGTGAGTTGGCCGGGAGGGGAGAGACCCAGTACTTC. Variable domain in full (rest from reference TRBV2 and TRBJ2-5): EPEVTQTPSHQVTQMGQEVILRCVPISNHLYFYWYRQILGQKVEFLVSFYNNEISEKSEIFDDQFSVERPDGSNFTLKIRSTKLEDSAMYFCASSELAGRGETQYFGPGTRLLVL.